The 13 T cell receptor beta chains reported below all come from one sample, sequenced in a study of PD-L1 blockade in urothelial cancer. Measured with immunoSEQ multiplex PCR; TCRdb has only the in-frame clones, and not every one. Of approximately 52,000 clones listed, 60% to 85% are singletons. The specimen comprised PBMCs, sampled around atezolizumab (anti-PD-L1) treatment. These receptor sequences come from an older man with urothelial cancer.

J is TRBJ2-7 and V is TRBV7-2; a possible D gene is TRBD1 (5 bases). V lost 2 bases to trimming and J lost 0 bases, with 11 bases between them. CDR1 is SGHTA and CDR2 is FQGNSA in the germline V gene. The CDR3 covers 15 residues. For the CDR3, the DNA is TGTGCCAGCAGCTTAAGGCCTGACAGCTCCTACGAGCAGTACTTC. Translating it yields CASSLRPDSSYEQYF.

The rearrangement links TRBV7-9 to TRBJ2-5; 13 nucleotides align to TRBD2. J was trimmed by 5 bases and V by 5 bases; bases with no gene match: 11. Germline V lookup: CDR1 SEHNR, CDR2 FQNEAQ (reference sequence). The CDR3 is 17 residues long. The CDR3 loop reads CASSQGTSGDPGETQYF. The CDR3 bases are TGTGCCAGCAGCCAAGGGACTAGCGGGGACCCGGGGGAGACCCAGTACTTC. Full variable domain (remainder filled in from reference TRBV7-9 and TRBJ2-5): DTGVSQNPRHKITKRGQNVTFRCDPISEHNRLYWYRQTLGQGPEFLTYFQNEAQLEKSRLLSDRFSAERPKGSFSTLEIQRTEQGDSAMYLCASSQGTSGDPGETQYFGPGTRLLVL.

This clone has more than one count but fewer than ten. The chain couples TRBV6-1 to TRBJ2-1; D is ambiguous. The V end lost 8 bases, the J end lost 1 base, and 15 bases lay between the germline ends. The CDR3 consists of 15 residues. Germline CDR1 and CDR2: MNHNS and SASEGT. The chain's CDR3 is CASLPRLDSYNEQFF. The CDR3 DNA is TGTGCCAGCCTTCCGCGACTGGATTCCTACAATGAGCAGTTCTTC.

CDR3 protein: CASSFRENSPLHF. The CDR3 DNA is TGTGCCAGCAGCTTCAGGGAAAATTCACCCCTCCACTTT. This rearrangement joins TRBV5-8 to TRBJ1-6; D is perhaps TRBD1 (5 bases). V was pared by 2 bases and J by 7 bases, with 7 bases between. Germline-derived CDR1 and CDR2 are SGHTS and YDEGEE. There are 13 residues in the CDR3.

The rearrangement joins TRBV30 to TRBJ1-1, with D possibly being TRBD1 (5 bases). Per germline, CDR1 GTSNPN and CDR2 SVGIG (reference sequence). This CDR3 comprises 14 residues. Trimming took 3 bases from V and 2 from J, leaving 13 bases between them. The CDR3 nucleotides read TGTGCCTGGAGGAACTGGAGGGGAAACACTGAAGCTTTCTTT. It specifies CAWRNWRGNTEAFF.

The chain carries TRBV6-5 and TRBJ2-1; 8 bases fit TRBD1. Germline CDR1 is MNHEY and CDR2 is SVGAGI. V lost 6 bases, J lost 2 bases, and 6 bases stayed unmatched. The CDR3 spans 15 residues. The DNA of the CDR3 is TGTGCCAGCAGCGACAGGGGTCTGGCCTACAATGAGCAGTTCTTC. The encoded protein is CASSDRGLAYNEQFF.

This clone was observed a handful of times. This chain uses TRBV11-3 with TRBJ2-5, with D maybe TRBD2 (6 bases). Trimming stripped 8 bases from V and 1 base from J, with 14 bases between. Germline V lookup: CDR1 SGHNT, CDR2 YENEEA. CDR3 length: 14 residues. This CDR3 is CASGPGEFQETQYF. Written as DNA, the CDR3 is TGTGCCAGCGGGCCGGGGGAGTTCCAAGAGACCCAGTACTTC. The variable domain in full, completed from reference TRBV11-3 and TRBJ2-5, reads EAGVVQSPRYKIIEKKQPVAFWCNPISGHNTLYWYLQNLGQGPELLIRYENEEAVDDSQLPKDRFSAERLKGVDSTLKIQPAELGDSAVYLCASGPGEFQETQYFGPGTRLLVL.

The CDR3 loop is CASNVGSHSSYEQYF. The CDR3 region has the DNA TGCGCCTCAAATGTGGGCTCTCACTCGTCCTACGAGCAGTACTTC. The V call is TRBV5-1, the J call TRBJ2-7; D unclear. CDR1 and CDR2 (germline): SGHRS, YFSETQ. The CDR3 has 15 amino acids. V lost 10 bases, J lost 1 base, and 21 bases lay in between.

The CDR3 sequence is CASSLVIQRGSTDTQYF. As DNA, the CDR3 is TGTGCCAGCAGCTTAGTTATCCAGCGGGGTAGCACAGATACGCAGTATTTT. This chain joins TRBV7-8 and TRBJ2-3; 7 bases align to TRBD2. Germline trimming cut 1 base from V and 0 bases from J; bases unmatched to any gene: 7. From germline, CDR1 is SGHVS and CDR2 FQNEAQ. The CDR3 consists of 17 residues.

The CDR3 loop reads CASRNRGLRGNTIYF. CDR3 DNA: TGTGCCAGCAGAAACAGGGGGCTAAGGGGAAACACCATATATTTT. The chain recombines TRBV6-1 with TRBJ1-3; 9 nucleotides match TRBD1. Germline V gives CDR1 MNHNS, CDR2 SASEGT. The trim removed 6 bases at V and 4 bases at J, leaving 7 bases unmatched. This CDR3 is 15 amino acids long.

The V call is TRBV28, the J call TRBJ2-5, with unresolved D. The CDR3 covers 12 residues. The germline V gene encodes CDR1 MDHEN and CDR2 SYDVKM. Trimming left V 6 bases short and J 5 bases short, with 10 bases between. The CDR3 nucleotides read TGTGCCAGCAGGGGCCAAATGGAGACCCAGTACTTC. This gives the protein CASRGQMETQYF.

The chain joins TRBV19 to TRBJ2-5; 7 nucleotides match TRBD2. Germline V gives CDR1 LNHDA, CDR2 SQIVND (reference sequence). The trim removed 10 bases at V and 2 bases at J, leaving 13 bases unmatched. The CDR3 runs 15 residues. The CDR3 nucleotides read TGTGCCACCAGAATCCCGGGACTAACTCAAGAGACCCAGTACTTC. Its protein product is CATRIPGLTQETQYF.

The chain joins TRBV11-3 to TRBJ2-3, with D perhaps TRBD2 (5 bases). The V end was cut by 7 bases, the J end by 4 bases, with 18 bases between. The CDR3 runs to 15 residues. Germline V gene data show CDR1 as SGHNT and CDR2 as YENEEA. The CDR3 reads CASTVRAEKADTQYF. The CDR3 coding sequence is TGTGCCAGCACCGTGAGAGCGGAGAAGGCAGATACGCAGTATTTT.